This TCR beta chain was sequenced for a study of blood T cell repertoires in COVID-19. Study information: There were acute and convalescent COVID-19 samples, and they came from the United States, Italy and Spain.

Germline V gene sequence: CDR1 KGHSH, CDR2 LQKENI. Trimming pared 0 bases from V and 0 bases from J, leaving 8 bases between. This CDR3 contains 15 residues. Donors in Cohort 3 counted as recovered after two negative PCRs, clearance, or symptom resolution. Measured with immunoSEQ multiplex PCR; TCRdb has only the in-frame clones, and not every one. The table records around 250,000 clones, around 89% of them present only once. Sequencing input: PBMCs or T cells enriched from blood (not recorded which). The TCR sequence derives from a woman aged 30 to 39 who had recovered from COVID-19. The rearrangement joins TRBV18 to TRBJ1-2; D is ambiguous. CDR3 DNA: TGTGCCAGCTCACCACCAGCTATTCCTAACTATGGCTACACCTTC. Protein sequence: CASSPPAIPNYGYTF. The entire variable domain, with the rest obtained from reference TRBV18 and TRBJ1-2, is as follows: NAGVMQNPRHLVRRRGQEARLRCSPMKGHSHVYWYRQLPEEGLKFMVYLQKENIIDESGMPKERFSAEFPKEGPSILRIQQVVRGDSAAYFCASSPPAIPNYGYTFGSGTRLTVV.